These 30 T cell receptor beta chains came from one sample sequenced in a study of blood T cell repertoires in COVID-19. The table came from immunoSEQ multiplex PCR; TCRdb's copy has only in-frame clones and leaves some out. Of fewer than 250,000 clones in the sample, roughly 82% were seen once. Sequences were obtained from peripheral blood. All receptors derive from a woman aged 35 to 49 with acute or convalescent COVID-19.

The V gene is TRBV10-3, the J gene TRBJ1-1; TRBD1 matches at 7 bases. CDR3 size: 14 residues. V lost 7 bases, J lost 1 base, and 6 bases stayed unmatched. The germline CDR1 and CDR2 sequences are ENHRY and SYGVKD. The CDR3 loop reads CAINRQGGNTEAFF. The CDR3 region has the DNA TGTGCCATCAATCGACAGGGAGGGAACACTGAAGCTTTCTTT.

The chain carries TRBV7-3 and TRBJ2-3; 11 positions match TRBD2. Germline lookup yields CDR1 SGHTA and CDR2 FQGTGA. V lost 6 bases and J lost 3; bases outside the gene matches: 5. CDR3 length: 15 residues. The CDR3 loop reads CASRRTSGGTDTQYF. CDR3 DNA: TGTGCCAGCAGGAGAACTAGCGGGGGAACAGATACGCAGTATTTT. The variable domain in full, with the rest retrieved from reference TRBV7-3 and TRBJ2-3, is GAGVSQTPSNKVTEKGKYVELRCDPISGHTALYWYRQSLGQGPEFLIYFQGTGAADDSGLPNDRFFAVRPEGSVSTLKIQRTERGDSAVYLCASRRTSGGTDTQYFGPGTRLTVL.

V and J are TRBV3-1 (or the pseudogene TRBV3-2) and TRBJ1-2, with D maybe TRBD1 (5 bases). V was pared by 1 base and J by 6 bases, with 9 bases between. CDR3 length: 13 residues. Germline V gives CDR1 LGHDT, CDR2 YNNKEL (reference sequence). The CDR3 nucleotides are TGTGCCAGCAGCCAAGGAGTAGGGGATGGCTACACCTTC. Amino acid sequence: CASSQGVGDGYTF.

This chain uses TRBV19 with TRBJ2-7; D is perhaps TRBD2 (5 bases). The germline V gene encodes CDR1 LNHDA and CDR2 SQIVND (reference sequence). This CDR3 region has 15 residues. The V and J ends lost 1 base and 5 bases respectively, with 15 bases between them. CDR3 residues: CASSIVGGPTHEQYF. The CDR3 DNA reads TGTGCCAGTAGTATAGTCGGCGGGCCCACCCACGAGCAGTACTTC.

This clone was counted between two and nine times. V is TRBV4-1 and J is TRBJ1-1, with D perhaps TRBD1 (6 bases). CDR3 size: 15 residues. V was trimmed by 3 bases and J by 2 bases, leaving 13 bases between them. Germline CDR1 is MGHRA and CDR2 is YSYEKL. The DNA of the CDR3 is TGCGCCAGCAGCCACCGGGGAGGGGGAAACACTGAAGCTTTCTTT. Amino acid sequence: CASSHRGGGNTEAFF.

The count of this clone is one. The gene calls are TRBV2 and TRBJ1-3; no clear D. CDR3 size: 14 residues. The germline CDR1 and CDR2 sequences are SNHLY and FYNNEI. V shed 4 bases and J shed 0 bases, with 7 bases lying between them. Written as DNA, the CDR3 is TGTGCCAGCAGTGGAGGCAACTCTGGAAACACCATATATTTT. This sequence encodes CASSGGNSGNTIYF.

The chain employs TRBV28 and TRBJ2-3, with TRBD2 matching 7 bases. CDR1 MDHEN and CDR2 SYDVKM come from the germline V gene. This CDR3 region has 14 residues. The J segment lost 6 bases and the V segment lost 4 bases, leaving 7 bases of the junction unmatched. CDR3 residues: CASSSLGGRDTQYF. In DNA form, the CDR3 reads TGTGCCAGCAGTTCTCTGGGGGGGAGGGATACGCAGTATTTT.

The chain uses TRBV5-1 and TRBJ1-2; the match to TRBD1 covers 12 bases. Per the germline V gene, CDR1 is SGHRS and CDR2 is YFSETQ. Germline trimming cut 3 bases from V and 4 bases from J; bases unmatched to any gene: 4. The CDR3 loop spans 15 amino acids. For the CDR3, the DNA is TGCGCCAGCAGCTCGGGACAGGGGGCCTTCTATGGCTACACCTTC. This translates into CASSSGQGAFYGYTF.

This clone was detected only once. The rearrangement links TRBV3-1 (or the pseudogene TRBV3-2) to TRBJ1-5; D gene ambiguous. V was shortened by 4 bases and J by 6 bases, with 13 bases between the two germline ends. This CDR3 is built from 14 residues. CDR1 is LGHDT, CDR2 YNNKEL, per germline (reference sequence). The DNA for the CDR3 is TGTGCCAGCAGCCCCGCATTCGGCGGTCAGCCCCAGCATTTT. Protein: CASSPAFGGQPQHF.

The chain combines TRBV3-1 (or the pseudogene TRBV3-2) with TRBJ2-3, with 8 bases aligning to TRBD2. CDR3 size: 16 residues. V dropped 1 base and J dropped 1; count of bases not matched to a gene: 4. Germline V gene sequence: CDR1 LGHDT, CDR2 YNNKEL (reference sequence). As DNA, the CDR3 is TGTGCCAGCAGCCAAGGAGGGCGGGGGGGCACAGATACGCAGTATTTT. Translated, it gives CASSQGGRGGTDTQYF.

The rearrangement uses TRBV4-1 and TRBJ1-5; D unclear. CDR1 and CDR2 from the germline V gene are MGHRA and YSYEKL. This CDR3 contains 17 residues. The V end was cut by 0 bases, the J end by 6 bases, with 18 bases between. The CDR3 bases are TGCGCCAGCAGCCAAGACACCCGCCTTCGAGGGATTCAGCCCCAGCATTTT. It translates to CASSQDTRLRGIQPQHF.

The V and J genes are TRBV6-1 and TRBJ2-4, with D perhaps matching TRBD2 (5 bases). The CDR3 consists of 11 residues. Trimming cost V 3 bases and J 8 bases, with 5 bases left between them. Germline loops: CDR1 MNHNS, CDR2 SASEGT. CDR3 residues: CASSERDIQYF. The CDR3, as DNA: TGTGCCAGCAGTGAGAGGGACATTCAGTACTTC.

The rearrangement links TRBV2 to TRBJ2-7; perhaps TRBD1 as D (5 bases). The CDR3 contains 13 residues. The V end lost 5 bases, the J end lost 5 bases, and 13 bases lay between the germline ends. Per the germline V gene, CDR1 is SNHLY and CDR2 is FYNNEI. The CDR3 nucleotides read TGTGCCAGCAGTTTTCCGGGCAGGGACGAGCAGTACTTC. Protein: CASSFPGRDEQYF.

J is TRBJ2-7 and V is TRBV27, with unresolved D. The germline V gene has CDR1 MNHEY and CDR2 SMNVEV (reference sequence). The CDR3 consists of 11 residues. Trimming shortened V by 5 bases and J by 4 bases, and 6 bases separated the two germline ends. CDR3 sequence: CASSGSYEQYF. The CDR3 coding sequence is TGTGCCAGCAGTGGCAGTTACGAGCAGTACTTC.

The CDR3 spells CASSLPRQGNYEQYF. The DNA of the CDR3 is TGCGCCAGCAGCTTGCCGAGACAGGGCAACTACGAGCAGTACTTC. This chain links TRBV5-1 with TRBJ2-7; 7 bases fit TRBD1. The CDR3 is made up of 15 amino acids. CDR1 is SGHRS, CDR2 YFSETQ, per germline. The ends lost 1 base at V and 3 bases at J; junction bases unmatched: 7.

Regarding this clone: At one of its ends the junction is not consistent with the germline gene, which may arise from a read error. The V and J genes are TRBV24-1 and TRBJ2-1; 8 bases align to TRBD2. Germline assignment: CDR1 KGHDR and CDR2 SFDVKD. The CDR3 has 14 residues. CDR3 loop: CAARAGAAYNEQFF. The CDR3 coding sequence is TGTGCCGCCAGAGCGGGAGCGGCCTACAATGAGCAGTTCTTC.

The rearrangement uses TRBV6-2 or TRBV6-3 and TRBJ2-3; 8 positions match TRBD2. V shed 5 bases, J shed 6 bases, and the junction held 7 bases outside the gene matches. Germline CDR1 is MNHEY and CDR2 is SVGEGT. The CDR3 contains 14 residues. The CDR3, as DNA: TGTGCCAGCAGTACCGGGACTAGTGTGGATACGCAGTATTTT. It yields the protein CASSTGTSVDTQYF.

V gene TRBV10-1 combines with J gene TRBJ2-2; possible D gene TRBD2, 5 bases. The V end was cut by 4 bases, the J end by 0 bases, with 9 bases between. CDR1 and CDR2 (germline): WNHNN, SYGVQD (reference sequence). The CDR3 consists of 15 residues. The CDR3 here is CASSGGQANTGELFF. DNA of the CDR3: TGCGCCAGCAGTGGAGGGCAGGCGAACACCGGGGAGCTGTTTTTT.

The CDR3 coding sequence is TGTGCCAGCAGTCGACAGGGGGGCGGGTACGAGCAGTACTTC. Translating gives CASSRQGGGYEQYF. The V gene is TRBV9, the J gene TRBJ2-7, with 9 bases that match TRBD1. The V and J ends lost 5 bases and 4 bases, in that order; junction bases with no gene match: 7. Germline values: CDR1 SGDLS, CDR2 YYNGEE. The CDR3 runs to 14 residues.

This clone occurred a few times. The chain is built from TRBV30 and TRBJ2-2, with 11 bases matching TRBD2. The CDR3 has 20 amino acids. The V segment lost 4 bases and the J segment 7 bases; nucleotides outside the gene matches: 23. The germline gives CDR1 GTSNPN, CDR2 SVGIG (reference sequence). Written as DNA, the CDR3 is TGTGCCTGGACCCCCCCCCGAGGGCTAGCGGGGGGCCCCACAGGCGGGGAGCTGTTTTTT. Residues: CAWTPPRGLAGGPTGGELFF. Supplemented by reference TRBV30 and TRBJ2-2, the full variable domain reads SQTIHQWPATLVQPVGSPLSLECTVEGTSNPNLYWYRQAAGRGLQLLFYSVGIGQISSEVPQNLSASRPQDRQFILSSKKLLLSDSGFYLCAWTPPRGLAGGPTGGELFFGEGSRLTVL.

The rearrangement links TRBV7-6 to TRBJ2-7; 8 positions agree with TRBD1. The germline gives CDR1 SGHVS, CDR2 FNYEAQ. Losses at the gene ends were 5 bases for V and 6 bases for J; bases not matched to a gene: 3. CDR3 length: 12 residues. CDR3 sequence (DNA): TGTGCCAGCAGCCTGGACAGGGTCGAGCAGTACTTC. Translation: CASSLDRVEQYF.

This clone occurred once. The chain uses TRBV6-5 and TRBJ2-2; 9 bases align to TRBD1. The CDR3 contains 15 residues. J was trimmed by 5 bases and V by 6 bases; bases with no gene match: 7. CDR1 and CDR2 from the germline V gene are MNHEY and SVGAGI. The CDR3 DNA reads as TGTGCCAGCAGGGGGGGGACAGGGATGACCGGGGAGCTGTTTTTT. This codes for CASRGGTGMTGELFF.

The rearrangement links TRBV30 to TRBJ1-4, with 8 bases that match TRBD1. V dropped 2 bases and J dropped 8; count of bases not matched to a gene: 13. Per the germline V gene, CDR1 is GTSNPN and CDR2 is SVGIG (reference sequence). The CDR3 length is 16 residues. In nucleotides, the CDR3 is TGTGCCTGGAGTACCGGACAGGGAGGCGTGGGGGAAAAACTGTTTTTT. Its translation is CAWSTGQGGVGEKLFF. The full variable domain, with the rest looked up from reference TRBV30 and TRBJ1-4, is SQTIHQWPATLVQPVGSPLSLECTVEGTSNPNLYWYRQAAGRGLQLLFYSVGIGQISSEVPQNLSASRPQDRQFILSSKKLLLSDSGFYLCAWSTGQGGVGEKLFFGSGTQLSVL.

The V and J genes are TRBV29-1 and TRBJ2-6; 7 bases map to TRBD1. The V gene end was trimmed by 6 bases and the J gene end by 0 bases; junction bases not matched to a gene: 5. The CDR3 length is 15 residues. CDR1 is SQVTM and CDR2 is ANQGSEA in the germline V gene. The CDR3 is CSVGGTDSGANVLTF. CDR3 in DNA: TGCAGCGTAGGTGGGACAGACTCTGGGGCCAACGTCCTGACTTTC. The full variable domain, in which reference TRBV29-1 and TRBJ2-6 provide the parts outside the CDR3, is SAVISQKPSRDICQRGTSLTIQCQVDSQVTMMFWYRQQPGQSLTLIATANQGSEATYESGFVIDKFPISRPNLTFSTLTVSNMSPEDSSIYLCSVGGTDSGANVLTFGAGSRLTVL.

The chain uses TRBV5-1 and TRBJ1-1; D is uncertain. The germline gives CDR1 SGHRS, CDR2 YFSETQ. This CDR3 has 12 residues. Trimming pared 4 bases from V and 6 bases from J, leaving 10 bases between. For the CDR3, the DNA is TGCGCCAGCAGCGAGCCTGAGGCTGAAGCTTTCTTT. Amino acids: CASSEPEAEAFF.

The V call is TRBV19, the J call TRBJ2-5, with 10 bases identical to TRBD2. Germline V gene sequence: CDR1 LNHDA, CDR2 SQIVND (reference sequence). V lost 1 base and J lost 4; bases outside the gene matches: 6. This CDR3 has 16 amino acids. The DNA of the CDR3 is TGTGCCAGTAGTATAGTGACTAGCGGGCGCGGAGAGACCCAGTACTTC. Translated: CASSIVTSGRGETQYF.

The gene calls are TRBV5-1 and TRBJ2-2; TRBD1 aligns across 7 bases. Germline V gene data show CDR1 as SGHRS and CDR2 as YFSETQ. V shed 2 bases and J 6 bases; nucleotides not matched to a gene: 4. This CDR3 has 14 amino acids. The CDR3: CASSFLQGAGELFF. In DNA form, the CDR3 reads TGCGCCAGCAGCTTTCTCCAGGGGGCCGGGGAGCTGTTTTTT.

The chain joins TRBV19 to TRBJ1-2, with 8 bases that match TRBD1. CDR3 size: 17 residues. Germline CDR1 and CDR2: LNHDA and SQIVND (reference sequence). The V segment lost 5 bases and the J segment 5 bases; nucleotides outside the gene matches: 16. The CDR3 nucleotides read TGTGCCAGTAGTCCATTTTTAGGAGGACAGGGAGGATATGGCTACACCTTC. It encodes CASSPFLGGQGGYGYTF.

The chain employs TRBV5-6 and TRBJ1-2; TRBD1 matches 8 bases. CDR3 length equals 14 residues. Germline lookup yields CDR1 SGHDT and CDR2 YYEEEE. Trimming took 0 bases from V and 4 from J; bases not matched to a gene: 2. Here the CDR3 DNA reads TGTGCCAGCAGCTTGGACAGGGGGGCCTATGGCTACACCTTC. Translating gives CASSLDRGAYGYTF.

The rearrangement uses TRBV4-2 and TRBJ2-1; D is perhaps TRBD2 (6 bases). Germline V gene sequence: CDR1 LGHNA, CDR2 YNFKEQ. The V end was cut by 1 base, the J end by 9 bases, with 13 bases between. CDR3 length equals 14 residues. CDR3 sequence reads: CASSQVSREAEQFF. In DNA, the CDR3 is TGTGCCAGCAGCCAAGTGTCAAGGGAGGCTGAGCAGTTCTTC.